The rows below give T cell receptor beta chains drawn from one sample of a study of T cells after yellow fever vaccination. TCRdb passed the 5' RACE reads through MiXCR, listing each CDR3 protein once. Of 500,000 to 700,000 distinct CDR3 sequences listed, roughly a fifth are singletons. Sequencing used PBMCs, obtained 15 days after the yellow fever booster vaccination. The source of these receptors is a man aged 30 to 45 who received the YFV17D yellow fever vaccine. CDR3s include the opening cysteine and the closing phenylalanine or tryptophan. The D gene is left open where the match is weak. Expanded clones are given a class, and other clones once, few, many or no size at all.

size: .; V: TRBV20-1; D: .; J: TRBJ1-5; CDR3: CSARDQRNNQPQHF; DNA: TGCAGTGCTAGAGATCAGCGTAACAATCAGCCCCAGCATTTT
size: .; V: TRBV20-1; D: .; J: TRBJ1-3; CDR3: CSARGTPGNTIYF; DNA: TGCAGTGCTAGAGGGACGCCTGGAAACACCATATATTTT
size: .; V: TRBV7-2; D: .; J: TRBJ2-5; CDR3: CASSLVTRSETQYF; DNA: TGTGCCAGCAGCTTAGTAACTAGATCAGAGACCCAGTACTTC
size: .; V: TRBV5-1; D: TRBD2; J: TRBJ2-3; CDR3: CASSPLGLAGATDTQYF; DNA: TGCGCCAGCAGCCCCCTGGGACTAGCGGGGGCCACAGATACGCAGTATTTT
size: few; V: TRBV20-1; D: TRBD1; J: TRBJ1-3; CDR3: CSASQGGLNTIYF; DNA: TGCAGTGCTAGTCAGGGGGGGCTAAACACCATATATTTT
size: .; V: TRBV5-1; D: .; J: TRBJ1-4; CDR3: CASSLLISGNEKLFF; DNA: TGCGCCAGCAGCTTGCTGATATCAGGGAATGAAAAACTGTTTTTT
size: .; V: TRBV25-1; D: .; J: TRBJ2-7; CDR3: CASTLWRASYEQYF; DNA: TGTGCCAGCACCTTGTGGCGGGCCTCCTACGAGCAGTACTTC
size: .; V: TRBV14; D: TRBD2; J: TRBJ2-5; CDR3: CASSRTSGHKTQYF; DNA: TGTGCCAGCAGCCGAACTAGCGGCCATAAGACCCAGTACTTC
size: few; V: TRBV27; D: TRBD2; J: TRBJ2-1; CDR3: CASSLVFSGAYNEQFF; DNA: TGTGCCAGCAGTTTAGTTTTCAGCGGGGCTTACAATGAGCAGTTCTTC
size: few; V: TRBV20-1; D: .; J: TRBJ1-4; CDR3: CSARARREKLFF; DNA: TGCAGTGCTAGGGCCCGTAGGGAAAAACTGTTTTTT
size: .; V: TRBV7-8; D: TRBD2; J: TRBJ2-1; CDR3: CASSLVIAGVGNEQFF; DNA: TGTGCCAGCAGCTTAGTGATAGCGGGAGTGGGAAATGAGCAGTTCTTC
size: .; V: TRBV7-2; D: TRBD1; J: TRBJ2-7; CDR3: CASSLQGALGYEQYF; DNA: TGTGCCAGCAGCTTACAGGGGGCGCTTGGCTACGAGCAGTACTTC
size: few; V: TRBV7-9; D: .; J: TRBJ2-1; CDR3: CASSLNRVSYNEQFF; DNA: TGTGCCAGCAGCCTAAACAGGGTGTCCTACAATGAGCAGTTCTTC
size: few; V: TRBV27; D: TRBD2; J: TRBJ2-7; CDR3: CASSLWANLASGRYEQYF; DNA: TGTGCCAGCAGTTTATGGGCAAATCTGGCTAGCGGGAGGTACGAGCAGTACTTC
size: few; V: TRBV12-3/TRBV12-4; D: TRBD1; J: TRBJ1-1; CDR3: CASSRGLTNTEAFF; DNA: TGTGCCAGCAGCAGGGGGTTGACGAACACTGAAGCTTTCTTT
size: few; V: TRBV15; D: .; J: TRBJ2-4; CDR3: CATSERLAKNIQYF; DNA: TGTGCCACCAGCGAGAGATTAGCCAAAAACATTCAGTACTTC
size: .; V: TRBV3-1; D: .; J: TRBJ2-1; CDR3: CASSRTDYNNEQFF; DNA: TGTGCCAGCAGCCGGACAGACTATAACAATGAGCAGTTCTTC
size: few; V: TRBV20-1; D: .; J: TRBJ1-1; CDR3: CSGGAPMNTEAFF; DNA: TGCAGTGGAGGTGCCCCTATGAACACTGAAGCTTTCTTT
size: .; V: TRBV29-1; D: .; J: TRBJ1-4; CDR3: CSVEEVGGVEKLFF; DNA: TGCAGCGTTGAAGAGGTGGGGGGGGTGGAAAAACTGTTTTTT
size: .; V: TRBV29-1; D: TRBD2; J: TRBJ2-1; CDR3: CSVVGYKGRDEQFF; DNA: TGCAGCGTTGTCGGCTACAAAGGGAGGGATGAGCAGTTCTTC
size: .; V: TRBV12-3/TRBV12-4; D: TRBD2; J: TRBJ2-1; CDR3: CASSLAGGPRNEQFF; DNA: TGTGCCAGCAGCCTAGCGGGAGGGCCTAGGAATGAGCAGTTCTTC
size: .; V: TRBV20-1; D: .; J: TRBJ2-1; CDR3: CSARTDEQFF; DNA: TGCAGTGCTAGGACGGATGAGCAGTTCTTC
size: .; V: TRBV10-3; D: .; J: TRBJ2-7; CDR3: CAIRTATYYEQYF; DNA: TGTGCCATCAGAACGGCTACCTACTACGAGCAGTACTTC
size: few; V: TRBV29-1; D: .; J: TRBJ2-5; CDR3: CSVEDQWGPRQETQYF; DNA: TGCAGCGTTGAAGATCAATGGGGGCCGCGCCAAGAGACCCAGTACTTC
size: .; V: TRBV7-2; D: TRBD2; J: TRBJ2-5; CDR3: CASSLGLAGLRETQYF; DNA: TGTGCCAGCAGCTTAGGGCTAGCGGGACTGCGTGAGACCCAGTACTTC
size: few; V: TRBV20-1; D: .; J: TRBJ1-2; CDR3: CISGSGLDGYTF; DNA: TGCATCTCAGGGTCGGGGTTGGATGGCTACACCTTC
size: .; V: TRBV6-5; D: TRBD2; J: TRBJ2-1; CDR3: CASSYSTSDGDEQFF; DNA: TGTGCCAGCAGTTACTCGACTAGCGATGGAGATGAGCAGTTCTTC
size: many; V: TRBV5-1; D: .; J: TRBJ2-2; CDR3: CASSLLGMGPTNTGELFF; DNA: TGCGCCAGCAGCTTGCTGGGGATGGGACCGACGAACACCGGGGAGCTGTTTTTT
size: .; V: TRBV9; D: TRBD1; J: TRBJ2-5; CDR3: CASSGGQGAMETQYF; DNA: TGTGCCAGCAGCGGAGGACAGGGGGCGATGGAGACCCAGTACTTC
size: few; V: TRBV5-1; D: .; J: TRBJ2-7; CDR3: CASSLASQGGSYEQYF; DNA: TGCGCCAGCAGCTTGGCTTCACAGGGTGGCTCCTACGAGCAGTACTTC
size: few; V: TRBV30; D: .; J: TRBJ2-7; CDR3: CAWSLSRSWEQYF; DNA: TGTGCCTGGAGTTTGAGCCGCAGTTGGGAGCAGTACTTC
size: .; V: TRBV7-9; D: .; J: TRBJ1-6; CDR3: CASSFWTESSPLHF; DNA: TGTGCCAGCAGCTTTTGGACTGAGTCCTCACCCCTCCACTTT
size: .; V: TRBV4-1; D: TRBD1; J: TRBJ2-7; CDR3: CASSRPDRSHEQYF; DNA: TGCGCCAGCAGTCGCCCGGACAGGAGCCACGAGCAGTACTTC
size: few; V: TRBV10-3; D: TRBD2; J: TRBJ2-7; CDR3: CAISGKSGTSGRDYEQYF; DNA: TGTGCCATCAGTGGTAAATCCGGGACTAGCGGGAGGGACTACGAGCAGTACTTC
size: few; V: TRBV27; D: .; J: TRBJ2-1; CDR3: CASSPDLPSSYNEQFF; DNA: TGTGCCAGCAGTCCCGACTTGCCGAGCTCCTACAATGAGCAGTTCTTC
size: .; V: TRBV6-1; D: .; J: TRBJ2-4; CDR3: CASSGPTGSKNIQYF; DNA: TGTGCCAGCAGCGGTCCGACAGGTTCCAAAAACATTCAGTACTTC
size: few; V: TRBV19; D: .; J: TRBJ2-3; CDR3: CASSAESGTLQYF; DNA: TGTGCCAGTAGTGCTGAGTCCGGGACCCTGCAGTATTTT
size: .; V: TRBV6-5; D: TRBD2; J: TRBJ2-1; CDR3: CASSWTSGNEQFF; DNA: TGTGCCAGCAGTTGGACTAGCGGCAATGAGCAGTTCTTC
size: many; V: TRBV7-2; D: TRBD2; J: TRBJ2-3; CDR3: CASSVDSLAGTTQYF; DNA: TGTGCCAGCAGCGTAGACTCCTTAGCGGGAACTACGCAGTATTTT
size: .; V: TRBV5-1; D: .; J: TRBJ2-7; CDR3: CASSQTVGAYEQYF; DNA: TGCGCCAGCAGCCAGACAGTAGGGGCCTACGAGCAGTACTTC
size: few; V: TRBV20-1; D: .; J: TRBJ2-2; CDR3: CSAADWTGELFF; DNA: TGCAGTGCTGCTGACTGGACCGGGGAGCTGTTTTTT
size: .; V: TRBV5-1; D: TRBD1; J: TRBJ2-5; CDR3: CASSSTTGSWETQYF; DNA: TGCGCCAGCAGCTCGACGACAGGGTCGTGGGAGACCCAGTACTTC
size: .; V: TRBV12-3/TRBV12-4; D: .; J: TRBJ2-1; CDR3: CASSLQGSKDEQFF; DNA: TGTGCCAGCAGCCTACAAGGGAGTAAAGATGAGCAGTTCTTC
size: many; V: TRBV5-1; D: TRBD2; J: TRBJ2-1; CDR3: CASGRTTSGANNEQFF; DNA: TGCGCCAGCGGAAGGACGACTAGCGGAGCTAACAATGAGCAGTTCTTC
size: .; V: TRBV6-5; D: .; J: TRBJ1-2; CDR3: CASSYSRTGDDGYTF; DNA: TGTGCCAGCAGTTACTCGAGAACTGGGGATGATGGCTACACCTTC
size: .; V: TRBV11-2; D: .; J: TRBJ2-3; CDR3: CASIEGPGTQYF; DNA: TGTGCCAGCATCGAGGGGCCGGGTACGCAGTATTTT
size: few; V: TRBV2; D: .; J: TRBJ2-3; CDR3: CASTSGPYDTQYF; DNA: TGTGCCAGCACCTCCGGCCCTTATGATACGCAGTATTTT
size: .; V: TRBV20-1; D: TRBD1; J: TRBJ2-3; CDR3: CSLLGQGGSDTQYF; DNA: TGCAGTCTTCTGGGACAGGGGGGCTCAGATACGCAGTATTTT
size: .; V: TRBV5-4; D: TRBD2; J: TRBJ2-1; CDR3: CASSLGTSGTSLGEQFF; DNA: TGTGCCAGCAGCCTCGGGACTAGCGGGACAAGCTTGGGTGAGCAGTTCTTC
size: .; V: TRBV20-1; D: .; J: TRBJ2-1; CDR3: CSAEDPLSAYLFNEQFF; DNA: TGCAGTGCAGAGGACCCCTTGTCAGCTTATCTATTCAATGAGCAGTTCTTC
size: .; V: TRBV6-5; D: .; J: TRBJ2-7; CDR3: CASSSPIRNYEQYF; DNA: TGTGCCAGCAGTTCGCCCATCCGGAACTACGAGCAGTACTTC
size: few; V: TRBV6-5; D: .; J: TRBJ2-3; CDR3: CASSYSLAGTDTQYF; DNA: TGTGCCAGCAGTTACTCGTTAGCGGGCACAGATACGCAGTATTTT
size: .; V: TRBV30; D: .; J: TRBJ2-5; CDR3: CAWSGGGDQETQYF; DNA: TGTGCCTGGAGCGGAGGGGGGGACCAAGAGACCCAGTACTTC
size: once; V: TRBV10-3; D: .; J: TRBJ1-2; CDR3: CAHGSSNYGYTF; DNA: TGTGCCCACGGCAGTTCTAACTATGGCTACACCTTC
size: .; V: TRBV3-1; D: TRBD2; J: TRBJ2-2; CDR3: CASSQSAGGPTGELFF; DNA: TGTGCCAGCAGCCAATCAGCGGGAGGGCCCACCGGGGAGCTGTTTTTT
size: .; V: TRBV5-1; D: .; J: TRBJ2-7; CDR3: CASSFRESYEQYF; DNA: TGCGCCAGCAGCTTTCGGGAGAGCTACGAGCAGTACTTC
size: few; V: TRBV30; D: .; J: TRBJ1-2; CDR3: CAWSQAAYGYTF; DNA: TGTGCCTGGAGTCAGGCAGCCTATGGCTACACCTTC
size: few; V: TRBV10-3; D: TRBD2; J: TRBJ2-1; CDR3: CATRRTSGASSYNEQFF; DNA: TGTGCCACCCGCCGGACTAGCGGAGCGTCCTCCTACAATGAGCAGTTCTTC
size: .; V: TRBV28; D: TRBD1; J: TRBJ1-5; CDR3: CASSSPGTGAYSNQPQHF; DNA: TGTGCCAGCAGTTCACCCGGGACAGGCGCTTATAGCAATCAGCCCCAGCATTTT